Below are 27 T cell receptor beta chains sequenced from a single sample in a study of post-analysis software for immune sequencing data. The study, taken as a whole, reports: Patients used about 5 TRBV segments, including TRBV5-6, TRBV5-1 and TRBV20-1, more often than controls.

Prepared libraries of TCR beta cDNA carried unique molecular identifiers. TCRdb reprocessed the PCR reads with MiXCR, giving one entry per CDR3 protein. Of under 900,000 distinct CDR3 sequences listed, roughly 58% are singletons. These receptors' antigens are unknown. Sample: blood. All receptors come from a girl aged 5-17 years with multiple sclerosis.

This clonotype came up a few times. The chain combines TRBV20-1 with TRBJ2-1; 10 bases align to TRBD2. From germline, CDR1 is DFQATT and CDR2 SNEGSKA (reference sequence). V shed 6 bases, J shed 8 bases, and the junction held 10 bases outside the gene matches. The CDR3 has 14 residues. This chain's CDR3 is CSAVKLAGTDEQFF. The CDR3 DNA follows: TGCAGTGCCGTTAAACTAGCGGGAACGGATGAGCAGTTCTTC.

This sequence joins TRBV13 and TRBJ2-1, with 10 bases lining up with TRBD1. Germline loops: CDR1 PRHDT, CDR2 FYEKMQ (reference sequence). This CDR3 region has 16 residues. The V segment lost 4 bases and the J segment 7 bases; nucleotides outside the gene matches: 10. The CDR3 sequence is CASSSLRTGGRNEQFF. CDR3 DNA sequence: TGTGCCAGCAGCTCGTTACGGACAGGGGGTAGGAATGAGCAGTTCTTC.

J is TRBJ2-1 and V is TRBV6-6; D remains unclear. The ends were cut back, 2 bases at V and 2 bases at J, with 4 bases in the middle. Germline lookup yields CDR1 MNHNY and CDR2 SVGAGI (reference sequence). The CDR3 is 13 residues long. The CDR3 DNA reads TGTGCCAGCAGTTACGTGGCCTACAATGAGCAGTTCTTC. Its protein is CASSYVAYNEQFF.

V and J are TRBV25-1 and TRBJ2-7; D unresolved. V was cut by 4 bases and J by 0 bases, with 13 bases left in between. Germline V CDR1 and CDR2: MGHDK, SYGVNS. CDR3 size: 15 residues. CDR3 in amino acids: CASSGLQLSSYEQYF. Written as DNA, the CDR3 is TGTGCCAGCAGTGGACTGCAGCTCAGCTCCTACGAGCAGTACTTC.

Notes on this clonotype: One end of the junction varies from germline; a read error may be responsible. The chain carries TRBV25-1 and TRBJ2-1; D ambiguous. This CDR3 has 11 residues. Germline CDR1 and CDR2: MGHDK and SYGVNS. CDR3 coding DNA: TGTGCCAGCAGTGGCTACAATGTGCAGTTCTTC. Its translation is CASSGYNVQFF.

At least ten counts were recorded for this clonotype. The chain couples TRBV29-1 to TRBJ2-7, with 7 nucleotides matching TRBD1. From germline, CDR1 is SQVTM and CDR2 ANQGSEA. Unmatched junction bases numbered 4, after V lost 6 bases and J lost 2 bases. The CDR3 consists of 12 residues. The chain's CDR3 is CSVERGPYEQYF. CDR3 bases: TGCAGCGTCGAAAGGGGGCCCTACGAGCAGTACTTC.

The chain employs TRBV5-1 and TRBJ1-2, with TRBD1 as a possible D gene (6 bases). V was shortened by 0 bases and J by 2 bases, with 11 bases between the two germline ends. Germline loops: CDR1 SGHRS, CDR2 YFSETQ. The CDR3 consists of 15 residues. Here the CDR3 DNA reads TGCGCCAGCAGCTTGGCCTCCCAGGGGAACTATGGCTACACCTTC. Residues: CASSLASQGNYGYTF. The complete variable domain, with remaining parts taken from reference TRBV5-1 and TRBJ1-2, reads KAGVTQTPRYLIKTRGQQVTLSCSPISGHRSVSWYQQTPGQGLQFLFEYFSETQRNKGNFPGRFSGRQFSNSRSEMNVSTLELGDSALYLCASSLASQGNYGYTFGSGTRLTVV.

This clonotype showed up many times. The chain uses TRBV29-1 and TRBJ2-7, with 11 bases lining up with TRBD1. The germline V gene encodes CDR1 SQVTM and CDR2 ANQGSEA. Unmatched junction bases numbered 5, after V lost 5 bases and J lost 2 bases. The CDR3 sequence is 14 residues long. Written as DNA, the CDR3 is TGCAGCGTTTCACCGGGACAGGGGGCCTACGAGCAGTACTTC. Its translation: CSVSPGQGAYEQYF.

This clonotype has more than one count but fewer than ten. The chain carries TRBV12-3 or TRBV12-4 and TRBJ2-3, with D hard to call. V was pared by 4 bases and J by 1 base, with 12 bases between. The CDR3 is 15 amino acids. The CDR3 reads CASSSPRGRTDTQYF. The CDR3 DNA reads TGTGCCAGCAGTTCCCCCCGCGGTCGCACAGATACGCAGTATTTT.

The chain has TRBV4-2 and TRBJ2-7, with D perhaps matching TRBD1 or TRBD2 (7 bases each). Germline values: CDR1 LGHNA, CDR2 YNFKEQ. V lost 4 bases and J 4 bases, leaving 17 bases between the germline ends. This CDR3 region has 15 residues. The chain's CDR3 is CASSPGEGAVYEQYF. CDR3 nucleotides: TGTGCCAGCAGCCCTGGGGAGGGGGCGGTTTACGAGCAGTACTTC.

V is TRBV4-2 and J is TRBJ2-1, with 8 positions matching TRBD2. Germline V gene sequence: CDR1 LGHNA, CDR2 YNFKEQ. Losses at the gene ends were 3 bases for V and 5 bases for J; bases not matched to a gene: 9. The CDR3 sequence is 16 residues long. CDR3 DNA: TGTGCCAGCAGCCAGGTCACTAGCGGTACCGACAATGAGCAGTTCTTC. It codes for CASSQVTSGTDNEQFF.

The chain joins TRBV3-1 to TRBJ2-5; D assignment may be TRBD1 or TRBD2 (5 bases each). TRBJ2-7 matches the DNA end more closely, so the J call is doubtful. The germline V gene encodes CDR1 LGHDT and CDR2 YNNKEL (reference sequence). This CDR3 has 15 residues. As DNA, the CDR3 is TGTGCCAGCAGCCCATCGGGGACCGGGCGTTACGAGCAGTACTTC. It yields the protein CASSPSGTGRYEQYF.

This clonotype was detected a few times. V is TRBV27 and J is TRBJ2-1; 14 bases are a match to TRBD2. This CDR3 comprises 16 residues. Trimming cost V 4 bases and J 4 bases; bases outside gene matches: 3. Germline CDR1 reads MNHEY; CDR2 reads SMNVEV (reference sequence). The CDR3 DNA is TGTGCCAGCAGTTGGGGACTAGCGGGAGATTACAATGAGCAGTTCTTC. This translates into CASSWGLAGDYNEQFF.

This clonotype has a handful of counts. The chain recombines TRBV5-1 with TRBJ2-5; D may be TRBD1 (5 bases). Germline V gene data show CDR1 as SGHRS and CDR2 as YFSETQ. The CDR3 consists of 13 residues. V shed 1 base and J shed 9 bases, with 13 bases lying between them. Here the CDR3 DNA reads TGCGCCAGCAGCTTGCTGGGGCCTTCGGCCCAGTACTTC. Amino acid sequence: CASSLLGPSAQYF.

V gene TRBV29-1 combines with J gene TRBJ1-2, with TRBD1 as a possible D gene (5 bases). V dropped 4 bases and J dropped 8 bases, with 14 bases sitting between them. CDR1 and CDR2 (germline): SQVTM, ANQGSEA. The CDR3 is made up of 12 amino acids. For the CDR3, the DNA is TGCAGCGTTGGGGGGGGTGTAGGCGGCTACACCTTC. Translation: CSVGGGVGGYTF.

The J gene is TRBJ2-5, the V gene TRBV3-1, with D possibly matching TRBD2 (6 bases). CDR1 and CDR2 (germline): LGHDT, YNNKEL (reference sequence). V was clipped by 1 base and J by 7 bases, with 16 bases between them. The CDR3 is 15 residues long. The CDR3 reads CASSQVRPGRGTQYF. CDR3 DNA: TGTGCCAGCAGCCAAGTTCGTCCCGGGAGAGGGACCCAGTACTTC.

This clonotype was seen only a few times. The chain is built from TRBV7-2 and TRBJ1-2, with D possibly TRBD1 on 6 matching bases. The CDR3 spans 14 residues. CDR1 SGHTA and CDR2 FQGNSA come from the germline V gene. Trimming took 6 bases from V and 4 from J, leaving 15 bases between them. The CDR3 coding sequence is TGTGCCAGCAGTCCGCCGGGACAACTCTATGGCTACACCTTC. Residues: CASSPPGQLYGYTF.

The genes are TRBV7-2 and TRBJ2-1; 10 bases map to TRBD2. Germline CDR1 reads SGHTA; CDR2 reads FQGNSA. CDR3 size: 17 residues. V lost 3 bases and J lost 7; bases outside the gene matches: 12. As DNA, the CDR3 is TGTGCCAGCAGCTTCGGGCTAGCGGGGGAAATCGTAAATGAGCAGTTCTTC. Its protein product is CASSFGLAGEIVNEQFF.

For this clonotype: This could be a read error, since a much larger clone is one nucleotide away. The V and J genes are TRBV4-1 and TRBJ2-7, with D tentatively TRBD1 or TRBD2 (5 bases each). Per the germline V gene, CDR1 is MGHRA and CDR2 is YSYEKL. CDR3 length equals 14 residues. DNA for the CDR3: TGCACCAGCAGCCAAGGGGACGGATTTTACGAGCAGTACTTC. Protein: CTSSQGDGFYEQYF.

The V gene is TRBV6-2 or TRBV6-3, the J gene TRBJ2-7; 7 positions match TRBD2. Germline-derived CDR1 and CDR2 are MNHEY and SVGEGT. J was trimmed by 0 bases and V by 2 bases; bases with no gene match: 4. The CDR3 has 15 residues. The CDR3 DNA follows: TGTGCCAGCAGTTACATGGCTAGCGGCTCCTACGAGCAGTACTTC. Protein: CASSYMASGSYEQYF.

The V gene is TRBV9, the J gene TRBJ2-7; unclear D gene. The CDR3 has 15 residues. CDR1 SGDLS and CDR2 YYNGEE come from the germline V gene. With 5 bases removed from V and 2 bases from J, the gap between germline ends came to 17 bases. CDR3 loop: CASSPSPFGPYEQYF. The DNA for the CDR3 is TGTGCCAGCAGTCCTTCGCCCTTCGGCCCCTACGAGCAGTACTTC.

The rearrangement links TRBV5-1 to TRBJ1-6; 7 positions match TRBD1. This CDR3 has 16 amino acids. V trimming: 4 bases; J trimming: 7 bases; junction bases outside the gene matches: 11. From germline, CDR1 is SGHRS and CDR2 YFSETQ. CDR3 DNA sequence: TGCGCCAGCAGCCCAGCGACAGGGACGGGAAATTCACCCCTCCACTTT. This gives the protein CASSPATGTGNSPLHF. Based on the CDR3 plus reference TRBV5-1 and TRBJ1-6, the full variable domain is KAGVTQTPRYLIKTRGQQVTLSCSPISGHRSVSWYQQTPGQGLQFLFEYFSETQRNKGNFPGRFSGRQFSNSRSEMNVSTLELGDSALYLCASSPATGTGNSPLHFGNGTRLTVT.

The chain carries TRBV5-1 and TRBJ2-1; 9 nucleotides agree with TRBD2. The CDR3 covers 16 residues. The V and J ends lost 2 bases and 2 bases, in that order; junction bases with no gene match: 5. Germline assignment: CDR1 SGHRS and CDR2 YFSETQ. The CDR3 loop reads CASSFTGTSTYNEQFF. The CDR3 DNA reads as TGCGCCAGCAGCTTTACCGGGACTAGCACCTACAATGAGCAGTTCTTC.

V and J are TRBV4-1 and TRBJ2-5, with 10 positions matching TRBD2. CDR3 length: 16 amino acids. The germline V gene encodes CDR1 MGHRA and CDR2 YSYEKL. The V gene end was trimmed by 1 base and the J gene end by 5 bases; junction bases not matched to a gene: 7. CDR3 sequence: CASSQVIAGGLETQYF. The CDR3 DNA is TGCGCCAGCAGCCAAGTTATAGCGGGGGGCCTGGAGACCCAGTACTTC.

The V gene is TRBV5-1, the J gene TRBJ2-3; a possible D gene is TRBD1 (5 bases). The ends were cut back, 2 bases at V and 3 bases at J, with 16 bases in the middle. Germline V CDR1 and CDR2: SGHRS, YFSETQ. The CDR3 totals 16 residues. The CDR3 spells CASSLGPGMGTDTQYF. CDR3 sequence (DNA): TGCGCCAGCAGCTTAGGCCCAGGGATGGGTACAGATACGCAGTATTTT.

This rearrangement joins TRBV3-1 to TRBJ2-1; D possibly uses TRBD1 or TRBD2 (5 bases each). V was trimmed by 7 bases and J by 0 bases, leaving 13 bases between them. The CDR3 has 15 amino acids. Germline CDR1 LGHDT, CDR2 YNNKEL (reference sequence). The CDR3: CASTAGAPSYNEQFF. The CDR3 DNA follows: TGTGCCAGCACCGCCGGGGCACCCTCCTACAATGAGCAGTTCTTC.

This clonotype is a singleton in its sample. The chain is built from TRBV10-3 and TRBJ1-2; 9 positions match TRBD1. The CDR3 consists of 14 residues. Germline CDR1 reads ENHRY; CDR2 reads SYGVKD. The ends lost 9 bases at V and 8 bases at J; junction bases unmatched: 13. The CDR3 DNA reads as TGTGCCATACGCCAGGGACAGGGCCTTGAAGGCTACACCTTC. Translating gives CAIRQGQGLEGYTF.